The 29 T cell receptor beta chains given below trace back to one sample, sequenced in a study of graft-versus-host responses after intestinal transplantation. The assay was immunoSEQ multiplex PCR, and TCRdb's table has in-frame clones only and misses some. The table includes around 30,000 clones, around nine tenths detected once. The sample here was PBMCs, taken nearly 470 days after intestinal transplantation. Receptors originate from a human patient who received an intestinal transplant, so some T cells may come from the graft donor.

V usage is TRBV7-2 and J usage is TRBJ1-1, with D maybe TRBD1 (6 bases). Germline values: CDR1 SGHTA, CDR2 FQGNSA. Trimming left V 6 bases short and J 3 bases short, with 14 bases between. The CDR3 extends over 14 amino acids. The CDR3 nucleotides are TGTGCCAGCAGTCTGGGGGGGGCGGACACTGAAGCTTTCTTT. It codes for CASSLGGADTEAFF.

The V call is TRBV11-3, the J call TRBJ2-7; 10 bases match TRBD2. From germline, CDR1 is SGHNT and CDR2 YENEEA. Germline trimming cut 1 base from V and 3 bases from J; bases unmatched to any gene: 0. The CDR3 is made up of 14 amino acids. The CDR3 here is CASSLGTSGYEQYF. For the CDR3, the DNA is TGTGCCAGCAGCTTAGGGACTAGCGGCTACGAGCAGTACTTC.

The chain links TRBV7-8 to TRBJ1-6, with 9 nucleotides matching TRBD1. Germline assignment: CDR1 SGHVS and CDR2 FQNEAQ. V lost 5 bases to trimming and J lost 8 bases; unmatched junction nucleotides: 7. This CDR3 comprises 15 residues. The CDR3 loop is CASSAGTGMYSPLHF. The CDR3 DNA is TGTGCCAGCAGCGCCGGGACAGGGATGTATTCACCCCTCCACTTT.

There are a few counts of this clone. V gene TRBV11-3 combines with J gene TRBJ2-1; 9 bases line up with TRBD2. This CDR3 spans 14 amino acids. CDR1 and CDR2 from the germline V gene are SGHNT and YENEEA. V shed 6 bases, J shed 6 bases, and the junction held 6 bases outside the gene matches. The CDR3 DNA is TGTGCCAGCAGTTTGAGCGGGGGGCTCAATGAGCAGTTCTTC. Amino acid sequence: CASSLSGGLNEQFF. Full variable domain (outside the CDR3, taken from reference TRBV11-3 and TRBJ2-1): EAGVVQSPRYKIIEKKQPVAFWCNPISGHNTLYWYLQNLGQGPELLIRYENEEAVDDSQLPKDRFSAERLKGVDSTLKIQPAELGDSAVYLCASSLSGGLNEQFFGPGTRLTVL.

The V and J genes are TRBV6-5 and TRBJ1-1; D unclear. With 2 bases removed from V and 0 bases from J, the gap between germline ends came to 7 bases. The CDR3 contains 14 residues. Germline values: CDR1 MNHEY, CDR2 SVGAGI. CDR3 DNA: TGTGCCAGCAGTTACGAAGCCATGAACACTGAAGCTTTCTTT. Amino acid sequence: CASSYEAMNTEAFF.

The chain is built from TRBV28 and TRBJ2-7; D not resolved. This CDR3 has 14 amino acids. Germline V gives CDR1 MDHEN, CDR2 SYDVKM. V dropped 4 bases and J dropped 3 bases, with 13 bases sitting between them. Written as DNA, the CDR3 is TGTGCCAGCAGTTATACCCCTGACATCTACGAGCAGTACTTC. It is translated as CASSYTPDIYEQYF.

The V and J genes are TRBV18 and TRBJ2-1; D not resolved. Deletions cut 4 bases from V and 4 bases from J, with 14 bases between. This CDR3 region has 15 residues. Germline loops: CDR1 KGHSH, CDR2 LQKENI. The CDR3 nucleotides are TGTGCCAGCTCACTGAATAACCAGCGATACAATGAGCAGTTCTTC. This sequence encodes CASSLNNQRYNEQFF.

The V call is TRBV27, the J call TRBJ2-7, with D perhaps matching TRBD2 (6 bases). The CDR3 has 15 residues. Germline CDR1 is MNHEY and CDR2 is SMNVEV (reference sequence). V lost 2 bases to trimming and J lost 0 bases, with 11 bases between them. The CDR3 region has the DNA TGTGCCAGCAGTTTAGCGGGACCCAGCTCCTACGAGCAGTACTTC. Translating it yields CASSLAGPSSYEQYF.

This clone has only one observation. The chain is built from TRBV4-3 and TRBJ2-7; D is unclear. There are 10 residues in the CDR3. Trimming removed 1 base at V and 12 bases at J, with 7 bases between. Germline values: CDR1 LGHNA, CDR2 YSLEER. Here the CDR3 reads CASSQALAYF. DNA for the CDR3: TGCGCCAGCAGCCAAGCCCTGGCGTACTTC.

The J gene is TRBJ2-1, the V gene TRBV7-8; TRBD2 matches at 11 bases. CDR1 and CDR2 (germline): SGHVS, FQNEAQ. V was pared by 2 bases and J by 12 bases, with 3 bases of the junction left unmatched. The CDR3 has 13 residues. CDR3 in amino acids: CASSLTSGGGQFF. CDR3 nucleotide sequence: TGTGCCAGCAGCTTAACTAGCGGGGGAGGGCAGTTCTTC.

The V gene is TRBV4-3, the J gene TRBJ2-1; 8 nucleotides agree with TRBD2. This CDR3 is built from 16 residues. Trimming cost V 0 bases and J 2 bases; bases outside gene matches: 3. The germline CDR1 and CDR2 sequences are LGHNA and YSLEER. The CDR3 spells CASSQDEAGAYNEQFF. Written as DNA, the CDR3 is TGCGCCAGCAGCCAAGACGAAGCGGGGGCCTACAATGAGCAGTTCTTC.

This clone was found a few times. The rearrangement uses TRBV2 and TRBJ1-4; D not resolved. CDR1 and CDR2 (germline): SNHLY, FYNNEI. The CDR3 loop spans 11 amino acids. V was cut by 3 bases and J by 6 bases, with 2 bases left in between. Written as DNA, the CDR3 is TGTGCCAGCAGTGATCATGAAAAACTGTTTTTT. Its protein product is CASSDHEKLFF.

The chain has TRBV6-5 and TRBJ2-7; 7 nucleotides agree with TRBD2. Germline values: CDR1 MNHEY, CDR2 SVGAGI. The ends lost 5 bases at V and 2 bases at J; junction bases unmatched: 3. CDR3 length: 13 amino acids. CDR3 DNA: TGTGCCAGCAGTAGCGGGATTACCTACGAGCAGTACTTC. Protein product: CASSSGITYEQYF.

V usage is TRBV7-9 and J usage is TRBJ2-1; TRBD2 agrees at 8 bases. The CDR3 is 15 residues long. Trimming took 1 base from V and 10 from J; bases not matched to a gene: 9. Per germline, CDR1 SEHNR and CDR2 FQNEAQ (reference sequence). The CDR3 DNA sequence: TGTGCCAGCAGCTTAGAGGGTAGCGGGAAGGGAGAGCAGTTCTTC. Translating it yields CASSLEGSGKGEQFF.

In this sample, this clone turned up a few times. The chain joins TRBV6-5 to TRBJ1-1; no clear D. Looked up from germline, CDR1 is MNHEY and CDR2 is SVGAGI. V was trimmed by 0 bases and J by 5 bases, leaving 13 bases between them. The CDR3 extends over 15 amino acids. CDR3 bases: TGTGCCAGCAGTTACTCGCGCAAAATCGGGACTGAAGCTTTCTTT. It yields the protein CASSYSRKIGTEAFF.

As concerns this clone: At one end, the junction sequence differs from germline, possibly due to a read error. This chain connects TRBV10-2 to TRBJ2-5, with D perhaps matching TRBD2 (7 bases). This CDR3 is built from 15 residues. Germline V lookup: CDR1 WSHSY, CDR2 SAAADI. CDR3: CASIEGGKVQETQYF. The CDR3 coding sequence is TGCGCCAGCATTGAGGGGGGGAAGGTGCAAGAGACCCAGTACTTC.

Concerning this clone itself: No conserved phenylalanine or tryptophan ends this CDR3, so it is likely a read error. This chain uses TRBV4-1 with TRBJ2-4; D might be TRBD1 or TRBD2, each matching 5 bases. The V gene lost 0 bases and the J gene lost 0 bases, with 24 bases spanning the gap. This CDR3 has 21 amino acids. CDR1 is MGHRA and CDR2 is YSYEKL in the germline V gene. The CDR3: CASSQDTRVIVGALAKNIQYL. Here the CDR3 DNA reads TGCGCCAGCAGCCAAGATACACGGGTGATAGTCGGGGCGCTAGCCAAAAACATTCAGTACCTC.

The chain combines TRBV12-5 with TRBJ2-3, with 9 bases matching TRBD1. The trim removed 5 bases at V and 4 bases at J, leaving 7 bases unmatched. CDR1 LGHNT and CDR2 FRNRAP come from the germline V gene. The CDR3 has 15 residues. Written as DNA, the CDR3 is TGTGCTAGTGGTCTAGGACAGGGGATCGCAGATACGCAGTATTTT. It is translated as CASGLGQGIADTQYF.

CDR3: CASSLGLSYEQYF. CDR3 sequence (DNA): TGTGCCAGCAGTTTAGGGCTCTCCTACGAGCAGTACTTC. The rearrangement links TRBV28 to TRBJ2-7; D gene unclear. The CDR3 length is 13 residues. The V gene lost 2 bases and the J gene lost 0 bases, with 5 bases spanning the gap. Germline V CDR1 and CDR2: MDHEN, SYDVKM.

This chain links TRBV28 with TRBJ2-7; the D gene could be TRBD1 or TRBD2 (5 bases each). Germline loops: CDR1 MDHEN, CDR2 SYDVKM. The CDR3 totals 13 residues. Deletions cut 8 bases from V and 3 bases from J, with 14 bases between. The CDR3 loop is CASWSGRRYEQYF. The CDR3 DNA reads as TGTGCCAGCTGGTCGGGACGCCGCTACGAGCAGTACTTC.

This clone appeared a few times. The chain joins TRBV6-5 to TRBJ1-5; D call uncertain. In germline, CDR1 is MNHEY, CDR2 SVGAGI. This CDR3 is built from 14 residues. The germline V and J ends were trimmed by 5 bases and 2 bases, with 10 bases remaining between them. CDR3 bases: TGTGCCAGCAGTGAACTGGCAGGCAATCAGCCCCAGCATTTT. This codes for CASSELAGNQPQHF.

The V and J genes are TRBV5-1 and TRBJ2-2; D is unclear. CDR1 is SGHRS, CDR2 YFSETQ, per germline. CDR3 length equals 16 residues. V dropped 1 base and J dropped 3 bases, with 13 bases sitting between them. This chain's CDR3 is CASSLTTSWDTGELFF. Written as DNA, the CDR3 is TGCGCCAGCAGCTTGACTACCTCTTGGGACACCGGGGAGCTGTTTTTT.

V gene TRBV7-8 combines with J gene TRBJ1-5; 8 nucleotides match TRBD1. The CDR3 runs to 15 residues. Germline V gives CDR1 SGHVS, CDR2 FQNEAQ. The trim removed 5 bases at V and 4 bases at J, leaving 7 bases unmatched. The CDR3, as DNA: TGTGCCAGCAGCACCCGGACAGGGACTAATCAGCCCCAGCATTTT. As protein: CASSTRTGTNQPQHF.

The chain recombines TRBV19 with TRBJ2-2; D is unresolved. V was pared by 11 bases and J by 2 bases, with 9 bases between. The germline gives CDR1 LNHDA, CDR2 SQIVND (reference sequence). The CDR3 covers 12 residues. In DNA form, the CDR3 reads TGTGCCTTGGGCGAAAACACCGGGGAGCTGTTTTTT. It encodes CALGENTGELFF.

CDR3 sequence: CASSPGQKVLNTEAFF. For the CDR3, the DNA is TGTGCCAGCAGCCCCGGACAGAAAGTACTGAACACTGAAGCTTTCTTT. The chain is built from TRBV7-9 and TRBJ1-1, with a weak D call TRBD1 (6 bases). The CDR3 is 16 residues long. Germline CDR1 reads SEHNR; CDR2 reads FQNEAQ (reference sequence). The V end was cut by 5 bases, the J end by 0 bases, with 16 bases between.

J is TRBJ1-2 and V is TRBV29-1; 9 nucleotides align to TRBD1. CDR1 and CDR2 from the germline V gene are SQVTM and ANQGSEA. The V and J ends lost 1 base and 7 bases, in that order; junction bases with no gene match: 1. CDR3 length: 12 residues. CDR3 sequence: CSVEGQGGGYTF. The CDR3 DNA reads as TGCAGCGTTGAAGGACAGGGGGGTGGCTACACCTTC.

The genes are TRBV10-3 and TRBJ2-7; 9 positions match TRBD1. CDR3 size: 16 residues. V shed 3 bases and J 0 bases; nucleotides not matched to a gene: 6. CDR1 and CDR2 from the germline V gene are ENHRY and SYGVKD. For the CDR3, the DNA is TGTGCCATCAGTGAATACAGGGGGCGCCTCTCCTACGAGCAGTACTTC. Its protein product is CAISEYRGRLSYEQYF.

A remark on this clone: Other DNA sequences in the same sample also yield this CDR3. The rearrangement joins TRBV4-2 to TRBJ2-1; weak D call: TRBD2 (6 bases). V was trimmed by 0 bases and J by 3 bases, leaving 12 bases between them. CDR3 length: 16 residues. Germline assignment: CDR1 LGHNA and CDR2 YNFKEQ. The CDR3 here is CASSQEKGGDYNEQFF. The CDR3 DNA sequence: TGTGCCAGCAGCCAAGAAAAAGGCGGGGACTACAATGAGCAGTTCTTC.

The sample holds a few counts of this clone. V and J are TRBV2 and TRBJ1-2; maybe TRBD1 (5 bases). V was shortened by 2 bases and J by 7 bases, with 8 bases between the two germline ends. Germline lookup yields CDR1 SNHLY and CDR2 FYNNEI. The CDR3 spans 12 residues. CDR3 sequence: CASSEQGGGYTF. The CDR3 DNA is TGTGCCAGCAGTGAACAGGGTGGTGGCTACACCTTC.